This TCR beta chain was retrieved from a study of shared T cell receptors in the human thymus. The V and J ends lost 6 bases and 8 bases respectively, with 16 bases between them. Germline values: CDR1 ENHRY, CDR2 SYGVKD. The CDR3 is made up of 13 amino acids. The assay was immunoSEQ multiplex PCR, and TCRdb's table has in-frame clones only and misses some. The top ten hold around 0.01% of the sample, which has fewer than 700,000 clones, 70% to 90% seen once. The same data also contributed to another study, on human thymus T cells. That work states: Related research reported highly overlapping thymic repertoires among unrelated individuals.

The chain combines TRBV10-3 with TRBJ1-2, with D tentatively TRBD1 (6 bases). The sample comprised thymocytes. This TCR derives from a boy in the first two years of life with a congenital heart defect. The CDR3 spells CAIRLARGRGYTF. The CDR3 DNA is TGTGCCATCAGATTGGCCAGGGGAAGAGGCTACACCTTC.